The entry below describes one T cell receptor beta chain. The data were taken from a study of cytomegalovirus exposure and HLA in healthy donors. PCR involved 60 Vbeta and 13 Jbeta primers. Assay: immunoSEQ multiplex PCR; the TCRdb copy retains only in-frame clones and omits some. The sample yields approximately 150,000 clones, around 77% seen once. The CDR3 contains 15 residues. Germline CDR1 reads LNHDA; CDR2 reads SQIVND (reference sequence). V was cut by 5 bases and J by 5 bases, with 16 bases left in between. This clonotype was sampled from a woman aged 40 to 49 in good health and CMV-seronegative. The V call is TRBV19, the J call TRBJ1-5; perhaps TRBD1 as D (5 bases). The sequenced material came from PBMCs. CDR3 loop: CASSLKSGDYQPQHF. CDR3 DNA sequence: TGTGCCAGTAGTCTCAAATCGGGGGATTATCAGCCCCAGCATTTT.